The 23 T cell receptor beta chains listed next were all sequenced from one sample in a study of T cells after yellow fever vaccination. A single record per CDR3 protein comes from TCRdb applying MiXCR to the 5' RACE reads. The sample consists of approximately 600,000 distinct CDR3 sequences, roughly an eighth of them appearing once. The sequenced sample was PBMCs, obtained on the day of the yellow fever booster vaccination. All receptors come from a young man who received the YFV17D yellow fever vaccine.

Notes on this clonotype: A junction end diverges from the germline sequence, so it may reflect a read error. The gene calls are TRBV20-1 and TRBJ2-1; either TRBD1 or TRBD2 may fit D (5 bases each). The CDR3 is 17 residues long. Germline values: CDR1 DFQATT, CDR2 SNEGSKA (reference sequence). The CDR3 nucleotides are TGCTGTGCTAGAGATGAGGGAAGGGGCCTCTATTACAATGAGCAGTTCTTC. Encoded protein: CCARDEGRGLYYNEQFF.

Remarks on this clonotype: The junction departs from germline at one end; a sequencing error may be responsible. The chain has TRBV11-2 and TRBJ1-1; no firm D call. This CDR3 is built from 13 residues. Germline V gene data show CDR1 as SGHAT and CDR2 as FQNNGV. CDR3 sequence: CASTLVLGTEAFF. In DNA form, the CDR3 reads TGTGCCAGCACCTTAGTCCTAGGGACTGAAGCTTTCTTT.

V and J are TRBV29-1 and TRBJ2-1; TRBD1 aligns across 10 bases. V was clipped by 4 bases and J by 8 bases; unmatched bases: 17. The CDR3 contains 17 residues. Germline CDR1 reads SQVTM; CDR2 reads ANQGSEA. For the CDR3, the DNA is TGCAGCGTTGTGGGTGCTAACCGGGACAGGGGTTTCGATGAGCAGTTCTTC. Protein: CSVVGANRDRGFDEQFF.

This clonotype was counted a few times. The chain is built from TRBV5-1 and TRBJ2-1; D is unresolved. Germline V CDR1 and CDR2: SGHRS, YFSETQ. CDR3 length: 13 amino acids. Trimming pared 4 bases from V and 15 bases from J, leaving 20 bases between. CDR3 region: CASSPGGDPSPFF. The DNA for the CDR3 is TGCGCCAGCAGCCCTGGCGGCGACCCCTCGCCGTTCTTC.

V usage is TRBV10-3 and J usage is TRBJ2-1; maybe TRBD1 (6 bases). CDR1 is ENHRY, CDR2 SYGVKD, per germline. The CDR3 consists of 14 residues. V shed 4 bases and J shed 5 bases, with 12 bases lying between them. The CDR3 bases are TGTGCCATCAGTGCCCGGGACAACAACAATGAGCAGTTCTTC. It is translated as CAISARDNNNEQFF.

This clonotype was counted a few times. V gene TRBV7-2 combines with J gene TRBJ2-7; D remains ambiguous. The V gene lost 5 bases and the J gene lost 5 bases, with 13 bases spanning the gap. Per the germline V gene, CDR1 is SGHTA and CDR2 is FQGNSA. The CDR3 spans 13 residues. CDR3 bases: TGTGCCAGCAGCGACTCTCCCAGGCACGAGCAGTACTTC. Amino acids: CASSDSPRHEQYF.

This clonotype occurred many times. V gene TRBV9 combines with J gene TRBJ2-2; the D is unclear. Germline assignment: CDR1 SGDLS and CDR2 YYNGEE. Trimming shortened V by 7 bases and J by 11 bases, and 6 bases separated the two germline ends. CDR3 length: 9 amino acids. CDR3 in DNA: TGTGCCAGCCTACTCGAGCTGTTTTTT. Its protein is CASLLELFF.

This clonotype was observed a few times. The chain carries TRBV21-1 and TRBJ2-7. TRBV21-1 is flagged as a pseudogene. The CDR3 is made up of 14 amino acids. CDR3 coding DNA: TGTGCCAGCAGCAAAGCGGAACCCAAGGACGAGCAGTACTTC. Translating gives CASSKAEPKDEQYF.

This clonotype was observed a handful of times. The chain combines TRBV4-3 with TRBJ2-1; D perhaps matches TRBD1 (6 bases). The CDR3 length is 17 residues. Germline V gene lookup returns CDR1 LGHNA and CDR2 YSLEER. Trimming took 4 bases from V and 4 from J, leaving 20 bases between them. The chain's CDR3 is CASSLHRAGAIYNEQFF. The DNA of the CDR3 is TGCGCCAGCAGCCTTCACCGGGCAGGGGCAATTTACAATGAGCAGTTCTTC.

The CDR3 sequence: CATSRGRQGGYNEQFF. The CDR3 DNA sequence: TGTGCCACCAGCAGAGGAAGGCAGGGGGGTTACAATGAGCAGTTCTTC. The chain joins TRBV15 to TRBJ2-1; D may be TRBD1 (7 bases). Deletions cut 1 base from V and 4 bases from J, with 14 bases between. CDR1 and CDR2 (germline): LNHNV, YYDKDF (reference sequence). The CDR3 runs 16 residues.

In this sample, this clonotype turned up many times. V gene TRBV6-1 combines with J gene TRBJ2-2; TRBD2 matches 7 bases. This CDR3 is 14 amino acids long. The germline CDR1 and CDR2 sequences are MNHNS and SASEGT. V trimming: 3 bases; J trimming: 6 bases; junction bases outside the gene matches: 4. CDR3 DNA sequence: TGTGCCAGCAGTGATGGGGGGGGAGCCGGGGAGCTGTTTTTT. It is translated as CASSDGGGAGELFF.

The chain combines TRBV7-2 with TRBJ2-1, with D tentatively TRBD2 (6 bases). The CDR3 is 16 residues long. Germline V gene sequence: CDR1 SGHTA, CDR2 FQGNSA. The V gene lost 10 bases and the J gene lost 0 bases, with 19 bases spanning the gap. CDR3 residues: CAIPRGEVPSYNEQFF. The CDR3 region has the DNA TGTGCCATCCCCCGAGGGGAGGTCCCCTCCTACAATGAGCAGTTCTTC.

V and J are TRBV28 and TRBJ2-7; perhaps TRBD1 as D (6 bases). V was trimmed by 8 bases and J by 0 bases, leaving 14 bases between them. Looked up from germline, CDR1 is MDHEN and CDR2 is SYDVKM. The CDR3 spans 14 residues. The CDR3 loop is CASQSRGSSYEQYF. CDR3 nucleotides: TGTGCCAGCCAAAGTAGGGGGAGCTCCTACGAGCAGTACTTC.

This clonotype was observed a handful of times. In DNA form, the CDR3 reads TGCGCCAGCAGCCAAGATTGGGGCGGGACCTCCTACGAGCAGTACTTC. Translated, it gives CASSQDWGGTSYEQYF. V is TRBV4-3 and J is TRBJ2-7, with D perhaps matching TRBD2 (6 bases). Between the trimmed V and J ends, which lost 0 bases and 0 bases, there was a span of 12 bases. The CDR3 has 16 residues. Germline CDR1 LGHNA, CDR2 YSLEER.

The chain employs TRBV6-4 and TRBJ2-3; TRBD1 matches at 8 bases. Trimming took 6 bases from V and 4 from J; bases not matched to a gene: 6. The V gene's germline CDR1 is MRHNA and CDR2 SNTAGT. The CDR3 is 14 residues long. CDR3 loop: CASRQGGGADTQYF. As DNA, the CDR3 is TGTGCCAGCAGACAGGGGGGCGGCGCAGATACGCAGTATTTT.

V and J are TRBV12-3 or TRBV12-4 and TRBJ2-7; D ambiguous. CDR3 length equals 14 residues. The V and J ends lost 3 bases and 4 bases respectively, with 13 bases between them. CDR3 bases: TGTGCCAGCAGTTTTCCTCCAGGATCTTACGAGCAGTACTTC. As protein: CASSFPPGSYEQYF.

The chain links TRBV29-1 to TRBJ2-3; 13 bases match TRBD2. Germline V gene data show CDR1 as SQVTM and CDR2 as ANQGSEA. Trimming at V came to 8 bases and at J to 3 bases, leaving 17 bases not matched to a gene. The CDR3 is made up of 18 amino acids. CDR3 nucleotide sequence: TGCAGCATTCGCCCGATCCGGGGACTAGCGGGGACAACAGATACGCAGTATTTT. Amino acid sequence: CSIRPIRGLAGTTDTQYF.

This clonotype was recorded many times. The CDR3 protein is CASSLAWSSYEQYF. In DNA form, the CDR3 reads TGTGCCAGCAGCTTAGCCTGGAGCTCCTACGAGCAGTACTTC. The chain joins TRBV7-2 to TRBJ2-7; D not certain. Germline CDR1 is SGHTA and CDR2 is FQGNSA. This CDR3 has 14 amino acids. Trimming stripped 0 bases from V and 0 bases from J, with 6 bases between.

This clonotype appeared a few times. The chain carries TRBV5-1 and TRBJ2-1, with 8 nucleotides matching TRBD1. Germline loops: CDR1 SGHRS, CDR2 YFSETQ. V lost 4 bases, J lost 8 bases, and 8 bases stayed unmatched. There are 14 residues in the CDR3. The CDR3 spells CASSQGASQDEQFF. The CDR3 DNA reads TGCGCCAGCAGCCAGGGGGCGTCGCAGGATGAGCAGTTCTTC.

The CDR3 coding sequence is TGCAGCGCCTCAGGACAGGGCTATGGCTACACCTTC. This sequence encodes CSASGQGYGYTF. The V gene is TRBV29-1, the J gene TRBJ1-2; 8 bases are a match to TRBD1. Germline lookup yields CDR1 SQVTM and CDR2 ANQGSEA. V shed 7 bases, J shed 4 bases, and the junction held 5 bases outside the gene matches. The CDR3 is 12 amino acids.

The chain joins TRBV5-1 to TRBJ2-2; D is possibly TRBD1 (5 bases). The CDR3 covers 16 residues. With 6 bases removed from V and 2 bases from J, the gap between germline ends came to 17 bases. Per germline, CDR1 SGHRS and CDR2 YFSETQ. DNA of the CDR3: TGCGCCAGCACTCCCCTAGGGGATTCTAACACCGGGGAGCTGTTTTTT. Translating it yields CASTPLGDSNTGELFF.

This clonotype was seen a handful of times. The CDR3 spells CAWSGDISNQPQHF. For the CDR3, the DNA is TGTGCCTGGAGTGGGGACATTAGCAATCAGCCCCAGCATTTT. The V gene is TRBV30, the J gene TRBJ1-5, with a weak D call TRBD1 (6 bases). Deletions cut 1 base from V and 0 bases from J, with 7 bases between. CDR1 GTSNPN and CDR2 SVGIG come from the germline V gene (reference sequence). This CDR3 is built from 14 residues.

This clonotype occurred a few times. The rearrangement uses TRBV5-1 and TRBJ2-3; D gene unclear. V lost 7 bases and J lost 2, with 8 bases in between. Per germline, CDR1 SGHRS and CDR2 YFSETQ. The CDR3 loop spans 12 amino acids. The CDR3 nucleotides are TGCGCCAGCGGGTCAGACACAGATACGCAGTATTTT. It is translated as CASGSDTDTQYF.